The sequence of this T cell receptor beta chain was determined in a study of T cell repertoires in cytomegalovirus infection. TCRdb recomputed calls from the reads with MiXCR, one row per CDR3 protein. Of hundreds of thousands of distinct CDR3 sequences in the sample, roughly 34% were seen once. CDR1 is SNHLY, CDR2 FYNNEI, per germline. V was trimmed by 6 bases and J by 0 bases, leaving 15 bases between them. The CDR3 length is 15 residues. Findings of the study overall: Public TCR beta family frequency separated CMV-and-HLA carriers, including in an independent cohort. Dominating the ex vivo response were TCR beta clonotypes that were CMV-specific and HLA-C-restricted.

On this clonotype: The antigen is not known.

This clonotype was obtained from a human donor in good health (CMV status not recorded). Some clones in this sample may be carry-over from other donors' samples. The chain joins TRBV2 to TRBJ2-7; possible D gene TRBD1, 5 bases. The starting material was cultured PBMCs, obtained from culture after CMV antigen stimulation. The chain's CDR3 is CASRAGYPSSYEQYV. DNA for the CDR3: TGTGCCAGCAGAGCAGGGTATCCCTCCTCCTACGAGCAGTACGTC.